These 18 T cell receptor beta chains came from one sample sequenced in a study of CD8+CD57+ T cells in acquired aplastic anemia. Patients included in sequencing had previously demonstrated CD8+CD57+ cell expansion by flow cytometry. TCR beta VDJ and CDR3 profiling used genomic DNA as template. TCRdb redid the calling of the reads with MiXCR, one entry per CDR3 protein. Of more than 200,000 distinct CDR3 sequences in the sample, under 50% were seen once. The sequencing sample was made of sorted CD4+, CD8+, or CD8+CD57+ T cells (not recorded which) from PBMCs. The receptors were sampled from a human donor with aplastic anemia.

The chain joins TRBV20-1 to TRBJ1-5; 12 positions match TRBD1. V lost 5 bases, J lost 3 bases, and 8 bases stayed unmatched. The CDR3 loop spans 16 amino acids. Germline V CDR1 and CDR2: DFQATT, SNEGSKA (reference sequence). The CDR3 DNA reads as TGCAGTGCTTTGAGCGGGACAGGGGGCTTCAATCAGCCCCAGCATTTT. It codes for CSALSGTGGFNQPQHF.

This clonotype has more than one count but fewer than ten. The genes are TRBV19 and TRBJ2-1; TRBD1 matches 9 bases. The CDR3 has 16 amino acids. After removal of 9 bases from V and 5 bases from J, the junction contained 14 bases not matched to a gene. Germline V lookup: CDR1 LNHDA, CDR2 SQIVND (reference sequence). The CDR3 protein is CASSENPGQGNNEQFF. In DNA form, the CDR3 reads TGTGCCAGCAGTGAAAACCCGGGACAGGGCAACAATGAGCAGTTCTTC.

The CDR3: CAISESGTLGYTF. As DNA, the CDR3 is TGTGCCATCAGTGAGTCGGGGACGCTTGGCTACACCTTC. The genes are TRBV10-3 and TRBJ1-2, with a possible D match to TRBD1 (5 bases). The CDR3 is made up of 13 amino acids. The V gene lost 0 bases and the J gene lost 7 bases, with 9 bases spanning the gap. The germline V gene encodes CDR1 ENHRY and CDR2 SYGVKD.

This clonotype was recorded at least ten times. J is TRBJ1-5 and V is TRBV11-2; no firm D call. With 5 bases removed from V and 2 bases from J, the gap between germline ends came to 10 bases. In germline, CDR1 is SGHAT, CDR2 FQNNGV. This CDR3 is 14 amino acids long. CDR3 sequence reads: CASSPNFGNQPQHF. For the CDR3, the DNA is TGTGCCAGCAGCCCAAACTTCGGCAATCAGCCCCAGCATTTT.

This clonotype was recorded many times. The gene calls are TRBV6-6 and TRBJ1-5; no firm D call. Per the germline V gene, CDR1 is MNHNY and CDR2 is SVGAGI (reference sequence). Between the trimmed V and J ends, which lost 7 bases and 0 bases, there was a span of 13 bases. The length of the CDR3 is 15 residues. This chain's CDR3 is CASKANLNSNQPQHF. DNA for the CDR3: TGTGCCAGCAAGGCCAACCTAAATAGCAATCAGCCCCAGCATTTT.

Remarks on this clonotype: A much more abundant neighbour one base away suggests this may be a read error. V usage is TRBV9 and J usage is TRBJ2-1; the match to TRBD2 covers 9 bases. This CDR3 has 15 amino acids. The V gene end was trimmed by 4 bases and the J gene end by 8 bases; junction bases not matched to a gene: 10. Germline V CDR1 and CDR2: SGDLS, YYNGEE. Written as DNA, the CDR3 is TGTGCCAGCAGCTTCCGCGGGGGGGCGGGCGATGAGCAGTTCTTC. Its protein is CASSFRGGAGDEQFF.

The CDR3 spells CASSTTEAFF. Written as DNA, the CDR3 is TGTGCCAGCAGTACCACTGAAGCTTTCTTT. This sequence joins TRBV6-6 and TRBJ1-1; D ambiguous. The CDR3 covers 10 residues. The ends were cut back, 5 bases at V and 4 bases at J, with 2 bases in the middle. Germline CDR1 and CDR2: MNHNY and SVGAGI (reference sequence).

CDR3 in DNA: TGCAGTGCTAGAGATGTAACGACAGGGACTGGCTACACCTTC. This encodes CSARDVTTGTGYTF. V is TRBV20-1 and J is TRBJ1-2, with 7 bases lining up with TRBD1. The CDR3 loop spans 14 amino acids. V lost 0 bases and J lost 7; bases outside the gene matches: 8. Per germline, CDR1 DFQATT and CDR2 SNEGSKA (reference sequence).

This chain links TRBV7-8 with TRBJ2-1; D is possibly TRBD2 (5 bases). The V end lost 1 base, the J end lost 7 bases, and 11 bases lay between the germline ends. This CDR3 has 14 residues. CDR1 is SGHVS and CDR2 is FQNEAQ in the germline V gene. This CDR3 reads CASSLVAGRNEQFF. The CDR3 DNA sequence: TGTGCCAGCAGCTTAGTTGCGGGCCGAAATGAGCAGTTCTTC.

This chain joins TRBV2 and TRBJ1-5; D is undetermined. V was shortened by 4 bases and J by 4 bases, with 11 bases between the two germline ends. CDR1 is SNHLY and CDR2 is FYNNEI in the germline V gene. The CDR3 is 14 amino acids. The CDR3, as DNA: TGTGCCAGCAGTGTAACAGAAGGGAATCAGCCCCAGCATTTT. This gives the protein CASSVTEGNQPQHF. Variable domain in full (rest from reference TRBV2 and TRBJ1-5): EPEVTQTPSHQVTQMGQEVILRCVPISNHLYFYWYRQILGQKVEFLVSFYNNEISEKSEIFDDQFSVERPDGSNFTLKIRSTKLEDSAMYFCASSVTEGNQPQHFGDGTRLSIL.

This chain connects TRBV6-1 to TRBJ1-5, with D hard to call. CDR1 and CDR2 from the germline V gene are MNHNS and SASEGT. Trimming pared 5 bases from V and 6 bases from J, leaving 11 bases between. The CDR3 length is 13 residues. The chain's CDR3 is CASSSGWGQPQHF. In DNA, the CDR3 is TGTGCCAGCAGTTCGGGTTGGGGTCAGCCCCAGCATTTT.

As regards this clonotype: This sequence may be a read error, since a much larger clone differs from it by one base. The chain joins TRBV9 to TRBJ1-3; TRBD1 matches 7 bases. In germline, CDR1 is SGDLS, CDR2 YYNGEE. The junction had 16 bases not matched to a gene; V was cut back by 4 bases and J by 12 bases. This CDR3 region has 15 residues. The CDR3 DNA sequence: TGTGCCAGCAGCCTCCGGGACAGACCATGGAGCATCATATATTTT. Translated, it gives CASSLRDRPWSIIYF.

This chain links TRBV7-8 with TRBJ2-1; no clear D gene. The CDR3 runs to 11 residues. Germline loops: CDR1 SGHVS, CDR2 FQNEAQ. V gave up 6 bases and J gave up 7 bases, with 7 bases separating them. The CDR3 region has the DNA TGTGCCAGCAGGGGTAAAAATGAGCAGTTCTTC. Translating gives CASRGKNEQFF. Variable domain in full (rest from reference TRBV7-8 and TRBJ2-1): GAGVSQSPRYKVAKRGQDVALRCDPISGHVSLFWYQQALGQGPEFLTYFQNEAQLDKSGLPSDRFFAERPEGSVSTLKIQRTQQEDSAVYLCASRGKNEQFFGPGTRLTVL.

This clonotype came up many times. The CDR3 sequence: CSAKPGQSYEQYF. CDR3 DNA: TGCAGTGCCAAACCGGGACAGTCCTACGAGCAGTACTTC. This chain links TRBV20-1 with TRBJ2-7; 7 bases map to TRBD1. The CDR3 has 13 amino acids. The germline CDR1 and CDR2 sequences are DFQATT and SNEGSKA (reference sequence). The V and J ends lost 6 bases and 1 base, in that order; junction bases with no gene match: 6.

The CDR3 sequence is CSARGDRGAFF. The CDR3 nucleotides read TGCAGTGCTAGAGGGGACAGGGGTGCTTTCTTT. The chain uses TRBV20-1 and TRBJ1-1, with 10 bases fitting TRBD1. J was trimmed by 11 bases and V by 1 base; bases with no gene match: 1. The germline V gene has CDR1 DFQATT and CDR2 SNEGSKA (reference sequence). The CDR3 extends over 11 amino acids.

The chain recombines TRBV19 with TRBJ2-5, with 7 bases matching TRBD2. The trim removed 6 bases at V and 0 bases at J, leaving 10 bases unmatched. The CDR3 length is 16 residues. The germline gives CDR1 LNHDA, CDR2 SQIVND (reference sequence). The DNA of the CDR3 is TGTGCCAGTAGCCCTAAGCGGGGTATGTACCAAGAGACCCAGTACTTC. Its translation: CASSPKRGMYQETQYF.

The rearrangement links TRBV9 to TRBJ2-7; TRBD2 might be the D (6 bases). V shed 4 bases and J shed 0 bases, with 11 bases lying between them. The CDR3 covers 14 residues. CDR1 and CDR2 from the germline V gene are SGDLS and YYNGEE. The CDR3 DNA reads as TGTGCCAGCAGCAAACGGGGGAGCTCCTACGAGCAGTACTTC. It translates to CASSKRGSSYEQYF. The full variable domain, its missing parts supplied by reference TRBV9 and TRBJ2-7, is DSGVTQTPKHLITATGQRVTLRCSPRSGDLSVYWYQQSLDQGLQFLIQYYNGEERAKGNILERFSAQQFPDLHSELNLSSLELGDSALYFCASSKRGSSYEQYFGPGTRLTVT.

The count of this clonotype is one. The chain uses TRBV29-1 and TRBJ2-1; 10 bases map to TRBD2. J gave up 3 bases and V 6 bases, and 5 bases lay outside the gene matches. The CDR3 is 14 amino acids. CDR1 is SQVTM and CDR2 is ANQGSEA in the germline V gene. The CDR3 sequence: CSVAGGLVYNEQFF. DNA of the CDR3: TGCAGCGTAGCGGGGGGGTTAGTCTACAATGAGCAGTTCTTC.